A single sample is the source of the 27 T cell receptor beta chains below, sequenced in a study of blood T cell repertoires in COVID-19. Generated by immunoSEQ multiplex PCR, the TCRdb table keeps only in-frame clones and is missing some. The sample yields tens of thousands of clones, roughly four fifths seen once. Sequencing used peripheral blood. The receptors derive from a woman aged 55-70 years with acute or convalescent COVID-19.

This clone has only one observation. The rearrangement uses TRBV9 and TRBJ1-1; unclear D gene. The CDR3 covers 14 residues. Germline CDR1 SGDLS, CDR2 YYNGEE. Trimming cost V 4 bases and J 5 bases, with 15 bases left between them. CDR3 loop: CASSFGSVRTEAFF. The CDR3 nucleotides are TGTGCCAGCAGCTTCGGGTCCGTTAGGACTGAAGCTTTCTTT. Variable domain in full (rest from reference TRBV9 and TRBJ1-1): DSGVTQTPKHLITATGQRVTLRCSPRSGDLSVYWYQQSLDQGLQFLIQYYNGEERAKGNILERFSAQQFPDLHSELNLSSLELGDSALYFCASSFGSVRTEAFFGQGTRLTVV.

The CDR3 nucleotides are TGCGCCAGCAGCGACACAGGGGAGATGGGAAAACTGTTTTTT. Encoded protein: CASSDTGEMGKLFF. The chain uses TRBV5-1 and TRBJ1-4; 7 bases are shared with TRBD1. The CDR3 is 14 amino acids. CDR1 and CDR2 from the germline V gene are SGHRS and YFSETQ. The V gene end was trimmed by 4 bases and the J gene end by 10 bases; junction bases not matched to a gene: 10.

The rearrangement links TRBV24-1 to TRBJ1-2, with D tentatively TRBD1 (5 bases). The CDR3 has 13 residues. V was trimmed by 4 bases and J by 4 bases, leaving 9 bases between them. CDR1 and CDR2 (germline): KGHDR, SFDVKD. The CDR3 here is CATSEGGVYGYTF. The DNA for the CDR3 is TGTGCCACCAGTGAGGGGGGGGTCTATGGCTACACCTTC.

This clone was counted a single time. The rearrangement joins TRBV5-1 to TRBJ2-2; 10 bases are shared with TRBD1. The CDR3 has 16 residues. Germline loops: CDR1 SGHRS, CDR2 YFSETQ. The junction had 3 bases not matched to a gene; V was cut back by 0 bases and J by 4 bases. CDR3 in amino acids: CASSLGRTGGTGELFF. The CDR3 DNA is TGCGCCAGCAGCTTGGGGAGGACAGGGGGCACCGGGGAGCTGTTTTTT.

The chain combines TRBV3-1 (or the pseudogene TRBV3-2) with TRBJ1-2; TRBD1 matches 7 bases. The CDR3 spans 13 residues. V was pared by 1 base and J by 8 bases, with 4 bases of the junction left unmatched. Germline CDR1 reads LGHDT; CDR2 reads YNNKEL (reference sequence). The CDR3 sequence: CASSQVTGRGYTF. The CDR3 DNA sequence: TGTGCCAGCAGCCAAGTGACAGGGAGAGGCTACACCTTC.

The CDR3 loop is CSVVKSGTEAFF. The DNA for the CDR3 is TGCAGCGTTGTGAAGTCGGGCACTGAAGCTTTCTTT. V usage is TRBV29-1 and J usage is TRBJ1-1; D is undetermined. V was shortened by 4 bases and J by 4 bases, with 10 bases between the two germline ends. Germline V gene sequence: CDR1 SQVTM, CDR2 ANQGSEA. This CDR3 spans 12 amino acids. Full variable domain (missing parts from reference TRBV29-1 and TRBJ1-1): SAVISQKPSRDICQRGTSLTIQCQVDSQVTMMFWYRQQPGQSLTLIATANQGSEATYESGFVIDKFPISRPNLTFSTLTVSNMSPEDSSIYLCSVVKSGTEAFFGQGTRLTVV.

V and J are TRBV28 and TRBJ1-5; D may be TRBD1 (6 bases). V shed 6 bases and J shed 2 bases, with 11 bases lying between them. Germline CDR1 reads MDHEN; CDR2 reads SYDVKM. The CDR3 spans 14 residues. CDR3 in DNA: TGTGCCAGCAGAATAGGGGGAGGCAATCAGCCCCAGCATTTT. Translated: CASRIGGGNQPQHF.

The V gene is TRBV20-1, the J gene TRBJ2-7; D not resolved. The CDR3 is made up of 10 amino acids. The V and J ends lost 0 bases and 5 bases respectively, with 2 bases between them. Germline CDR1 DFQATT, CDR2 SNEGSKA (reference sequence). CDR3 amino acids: CSARDNEQYF. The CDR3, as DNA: TGCAGTGCTAGAGATAACGAGCAGTACTTC.

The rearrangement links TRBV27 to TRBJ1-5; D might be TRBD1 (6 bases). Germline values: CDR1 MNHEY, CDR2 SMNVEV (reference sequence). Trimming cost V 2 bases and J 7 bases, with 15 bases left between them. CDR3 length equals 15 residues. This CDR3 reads CASSLRLGGRQPQHF. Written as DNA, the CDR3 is TGTGCCAGCAGTTTAAGGCTGGGGGGGCGGCAGCCCCAGCATTTT.

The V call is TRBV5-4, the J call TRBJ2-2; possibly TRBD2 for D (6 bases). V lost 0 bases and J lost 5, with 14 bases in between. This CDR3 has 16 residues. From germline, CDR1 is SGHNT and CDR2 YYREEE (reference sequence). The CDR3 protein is CASSLVSGVGTGELFF. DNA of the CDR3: TGTGCCAGCAGCTTGGTTAGCGGCGTTGGAACCGGGGAGCTGTTTTTT. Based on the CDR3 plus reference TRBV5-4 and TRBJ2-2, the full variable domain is ETGVTQSPTHLIKTRGQQVTLRCSSQSGHNTVSWYQQALGQGPQFIFQYYREEENGRGNFPPRFSGLQFPNYSSELNVNALELDDSALYLCASSLVSGVGTGELFFGEGSRLTVL.

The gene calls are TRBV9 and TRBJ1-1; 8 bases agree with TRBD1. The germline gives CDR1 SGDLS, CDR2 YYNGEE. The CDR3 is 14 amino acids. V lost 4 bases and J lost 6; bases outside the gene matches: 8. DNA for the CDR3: TGTGCCAGCAGCCCGCAGGGGGCCGGGGCTGAAGCTTTCTTT. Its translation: CASSPQGAGAEAFF.

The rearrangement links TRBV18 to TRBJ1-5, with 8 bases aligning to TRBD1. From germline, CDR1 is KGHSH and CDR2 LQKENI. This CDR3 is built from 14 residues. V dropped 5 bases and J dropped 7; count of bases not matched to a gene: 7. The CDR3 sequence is CASSATTGEQPQHF. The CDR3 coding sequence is TGTGCCAGCTCAGCAACGACAGGGGAACAGCCCCAGCATTTT.

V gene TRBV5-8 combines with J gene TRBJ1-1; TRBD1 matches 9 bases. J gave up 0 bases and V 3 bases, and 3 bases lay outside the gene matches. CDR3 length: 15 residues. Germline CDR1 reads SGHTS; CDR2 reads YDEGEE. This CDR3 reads CASSYRGLLNTEAFF. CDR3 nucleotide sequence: TGTGCCAGCAGCTACAGGGGGCTGCTGAACACTGAAGCTTTCTTT. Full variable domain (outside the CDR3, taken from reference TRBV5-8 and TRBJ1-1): EAGVTQSPTHLIKTRGQQATLRCSPISGHTSVYWYQQALGLGLQFLLWYDEGEERNRGNFPPRFSGRQFPNYSSELNVNALELEDSALYLCASSYRGLLNTEAFFGQGTRLTVV.

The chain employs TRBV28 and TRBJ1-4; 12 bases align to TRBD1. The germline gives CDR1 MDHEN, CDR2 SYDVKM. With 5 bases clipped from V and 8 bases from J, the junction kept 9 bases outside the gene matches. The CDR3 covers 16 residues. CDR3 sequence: CASSIVGTGGGEKLFF. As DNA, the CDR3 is TGTGCCAGCAGTATTGTAGGGACAGGGGGCGGGGAAAAACTGTTTTTT.

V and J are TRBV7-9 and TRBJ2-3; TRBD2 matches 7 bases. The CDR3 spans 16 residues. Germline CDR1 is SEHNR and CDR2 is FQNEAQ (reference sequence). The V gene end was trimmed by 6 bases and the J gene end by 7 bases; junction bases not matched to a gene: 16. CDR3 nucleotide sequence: TGTGCCAGCAGTAATCCAAGGGAGGGTTCGTTTTATACGCAGTATTTT. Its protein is CASSNPREGSFYTQYF.

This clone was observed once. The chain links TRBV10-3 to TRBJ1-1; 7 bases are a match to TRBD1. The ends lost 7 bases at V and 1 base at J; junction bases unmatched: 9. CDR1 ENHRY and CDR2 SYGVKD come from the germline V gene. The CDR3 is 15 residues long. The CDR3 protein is CAINRQGEGNTEAFF. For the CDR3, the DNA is TGTGCCATCAACCGACAGGGAGAGGGGAACACTGAAGCTTTCTTT.

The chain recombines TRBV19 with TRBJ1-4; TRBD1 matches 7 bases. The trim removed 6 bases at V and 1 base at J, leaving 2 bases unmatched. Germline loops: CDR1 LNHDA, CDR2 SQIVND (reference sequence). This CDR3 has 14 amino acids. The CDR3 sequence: CASRRQGTNEKLFF. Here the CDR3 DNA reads TGTGCCAGTAGGCGACAGGGAACTAATGAAAAACTGTTTTTT. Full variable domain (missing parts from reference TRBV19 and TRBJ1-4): DGGITQSPKYLFRKEGQNVTLSCEQNLNHDAMYWYRQDPGQGLRLIYYSQIVNDFQKGDIAEGYSVSREKKESFPLTVTSAQKNPTAFYLCASRRQGTNEKLFFGSGTQLSVL.

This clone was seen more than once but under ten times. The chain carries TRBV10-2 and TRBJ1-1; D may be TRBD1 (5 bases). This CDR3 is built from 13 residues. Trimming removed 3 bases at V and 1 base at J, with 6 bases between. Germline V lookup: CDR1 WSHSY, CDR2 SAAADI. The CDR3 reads CASSDQGNTEAFF. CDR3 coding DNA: TGCGCCAGCAGTGACCAGGGGAACACTGAAGCTTTCTTT.

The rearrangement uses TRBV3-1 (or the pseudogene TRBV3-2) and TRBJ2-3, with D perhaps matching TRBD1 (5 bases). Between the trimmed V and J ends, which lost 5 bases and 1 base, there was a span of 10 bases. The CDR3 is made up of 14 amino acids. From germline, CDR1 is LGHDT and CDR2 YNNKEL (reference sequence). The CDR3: CASSTLTGTDTQYF. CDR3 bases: TGTGCCAGCAGCACACTGACAGGCACAGATACGCAGTATTTT.

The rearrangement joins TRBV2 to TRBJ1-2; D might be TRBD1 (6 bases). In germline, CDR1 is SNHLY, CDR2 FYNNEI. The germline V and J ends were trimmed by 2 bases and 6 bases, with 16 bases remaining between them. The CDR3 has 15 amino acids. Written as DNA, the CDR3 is TGTGCCAGCAGTGAATTCCAGGGGTTATTGGATGGCTACACCTTC. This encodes CASSEFQGLLDGYTF.

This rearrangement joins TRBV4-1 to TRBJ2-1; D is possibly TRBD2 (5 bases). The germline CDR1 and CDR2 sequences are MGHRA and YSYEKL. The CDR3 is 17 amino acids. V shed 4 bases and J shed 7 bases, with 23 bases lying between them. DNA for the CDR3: TGCGCCAGCAGCCCGCCTGACACAGCGGCAATCGGAAATGAGCAGTTCTTC. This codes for CASSPPDTAAIGNEQFF.

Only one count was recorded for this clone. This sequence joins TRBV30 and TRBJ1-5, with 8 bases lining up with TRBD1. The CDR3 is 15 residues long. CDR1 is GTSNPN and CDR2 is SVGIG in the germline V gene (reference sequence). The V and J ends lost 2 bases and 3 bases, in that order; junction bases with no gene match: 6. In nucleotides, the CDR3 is TGTGCCTGGAGTTTAGGACAGGGAAACAATCAGCCCCAGCATTTT. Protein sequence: CAWSLGQGNNQPQHF. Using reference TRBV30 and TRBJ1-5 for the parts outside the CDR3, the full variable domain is SQTIHQWPATLVQPVGSPLSLECTVEGTSNPNLYWYRQAAGRGLQLLFYSVGIGQISSEVPQNLSASRPQDRQFILSSKKLLLSDSGFYLCAWSLGQGNNQPQHFGDGTRLSIL.

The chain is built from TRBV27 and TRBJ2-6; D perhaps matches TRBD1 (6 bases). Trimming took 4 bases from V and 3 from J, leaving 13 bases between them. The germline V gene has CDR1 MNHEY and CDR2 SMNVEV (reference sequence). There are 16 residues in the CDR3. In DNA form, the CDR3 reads TGTGCCAGCAGTTCCCCCGGACAGCTTGGGGCCAACGTCCTGACTTTC. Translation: CASSSPGQLGANVLTF.

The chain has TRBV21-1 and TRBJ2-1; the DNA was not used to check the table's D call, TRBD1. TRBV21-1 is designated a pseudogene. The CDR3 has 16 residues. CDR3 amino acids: CASSKAQTGCYNEQFF. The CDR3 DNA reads TGTGCCAGCAGCAAAGCGCAGACAGGGTGCTACAATGAGCAGTTCTTC.

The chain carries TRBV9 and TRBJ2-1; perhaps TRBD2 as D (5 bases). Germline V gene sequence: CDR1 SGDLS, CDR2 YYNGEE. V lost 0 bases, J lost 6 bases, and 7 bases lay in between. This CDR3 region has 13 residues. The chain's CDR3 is CASSVDGLNEQFF. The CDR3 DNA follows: TGTGCCAGCAGCGTAGATGGACTCAATGAGCAGTTCTTC.

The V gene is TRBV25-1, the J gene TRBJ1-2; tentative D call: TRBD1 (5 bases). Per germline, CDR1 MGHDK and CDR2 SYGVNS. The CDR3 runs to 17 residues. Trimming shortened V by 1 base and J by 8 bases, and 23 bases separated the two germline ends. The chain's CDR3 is CASSESGNRLGGRGYTF. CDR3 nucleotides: TGTGCCAGCAGTGAATCGGGTAACAGGCTCGGGGGACGGGGCTACACCTTC.

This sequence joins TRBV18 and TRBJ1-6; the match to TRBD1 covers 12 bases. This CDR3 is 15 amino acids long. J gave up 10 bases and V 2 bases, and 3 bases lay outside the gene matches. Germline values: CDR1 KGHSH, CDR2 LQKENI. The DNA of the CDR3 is TGTGCCAGCTCACCATTAGGGACAGGGGGCTCACCCCTCCACTTT. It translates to CASSPLGTGGSPLHF.